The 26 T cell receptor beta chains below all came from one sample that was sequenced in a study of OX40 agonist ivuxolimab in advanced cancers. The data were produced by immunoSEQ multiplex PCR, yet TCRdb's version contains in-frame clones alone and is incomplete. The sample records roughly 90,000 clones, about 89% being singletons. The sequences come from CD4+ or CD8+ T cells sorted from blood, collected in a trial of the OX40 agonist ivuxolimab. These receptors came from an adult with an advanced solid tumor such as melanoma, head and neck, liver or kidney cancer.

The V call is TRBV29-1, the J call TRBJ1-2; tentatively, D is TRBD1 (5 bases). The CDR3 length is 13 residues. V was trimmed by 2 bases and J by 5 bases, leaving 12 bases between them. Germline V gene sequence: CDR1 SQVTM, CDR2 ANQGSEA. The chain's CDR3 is CSVETPGRYGYTF. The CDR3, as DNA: TGCAGCGTTGAAACACCAGGGAGGTATGGCTACACCTTC.

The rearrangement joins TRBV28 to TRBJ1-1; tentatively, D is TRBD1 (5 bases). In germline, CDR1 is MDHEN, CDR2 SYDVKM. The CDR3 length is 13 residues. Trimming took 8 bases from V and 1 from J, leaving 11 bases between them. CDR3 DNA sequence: TGTGCCAGCCCAGGGATCGGGAACACTGAAGCTTTCTTT. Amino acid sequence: CASPGIGNTEAFF.

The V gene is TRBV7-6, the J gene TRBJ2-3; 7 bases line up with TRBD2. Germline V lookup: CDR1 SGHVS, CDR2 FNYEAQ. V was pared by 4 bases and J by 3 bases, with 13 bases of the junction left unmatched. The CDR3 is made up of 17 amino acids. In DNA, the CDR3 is TGTGCCAGCAGCTCCCGGCTAGCGGTAAAGGGGACAGATACGCAGTATTTT. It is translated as CASSSRLAVKGTDTQYF.

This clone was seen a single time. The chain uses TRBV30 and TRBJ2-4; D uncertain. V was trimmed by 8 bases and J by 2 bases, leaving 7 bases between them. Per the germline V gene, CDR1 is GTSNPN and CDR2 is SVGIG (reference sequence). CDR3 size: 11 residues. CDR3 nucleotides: TGTGCCGCCGCTACCAAAAACATTCAGTACTTC. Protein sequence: CAAATKNIQYF.

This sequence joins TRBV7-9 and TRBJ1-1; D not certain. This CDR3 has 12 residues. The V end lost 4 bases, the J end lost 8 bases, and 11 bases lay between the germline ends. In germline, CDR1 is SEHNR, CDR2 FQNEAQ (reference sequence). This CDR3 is CASSSAAGEAFF. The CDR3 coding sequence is TGTGCCAGCAGCTCCGCGGCGGGCGAAGCTTTCTTT.

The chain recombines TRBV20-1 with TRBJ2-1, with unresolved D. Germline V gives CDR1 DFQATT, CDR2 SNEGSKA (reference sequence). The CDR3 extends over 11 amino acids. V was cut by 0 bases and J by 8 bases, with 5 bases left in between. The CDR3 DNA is TGCAGTGCTAGAGATAGGGATGAGCAGTTCTTC. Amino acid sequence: CSARDRDEQFF.

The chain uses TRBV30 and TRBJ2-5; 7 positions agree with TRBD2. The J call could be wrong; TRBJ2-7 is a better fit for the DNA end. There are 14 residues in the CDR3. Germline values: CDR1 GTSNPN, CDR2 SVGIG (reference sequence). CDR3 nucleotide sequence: TGTGCCTGGGACCGCGGGGGATCGGGTGGCGAGCAGTACTTC. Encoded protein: CAWDRGGSGGEQYF.

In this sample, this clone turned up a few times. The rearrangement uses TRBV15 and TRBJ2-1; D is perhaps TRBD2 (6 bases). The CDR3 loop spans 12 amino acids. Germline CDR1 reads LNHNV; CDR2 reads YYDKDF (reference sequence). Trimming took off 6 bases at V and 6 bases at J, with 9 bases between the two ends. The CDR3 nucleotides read TGTGCCACCAGGGGGGGTAGCAATGAGCAGTTCTTC. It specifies CATRGGSNEQFF. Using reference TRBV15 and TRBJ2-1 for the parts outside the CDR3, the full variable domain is DAMVIQNPRYQVTQFGKPVTLSCSQTLNHNVMYWYQQKSSQAPKLLFHYYDKDFNNEADTPDNFQSRRPNTSFCFLDIRSPGLGDTAMYLCATRGGSNEQFFGPGTRLTVL.

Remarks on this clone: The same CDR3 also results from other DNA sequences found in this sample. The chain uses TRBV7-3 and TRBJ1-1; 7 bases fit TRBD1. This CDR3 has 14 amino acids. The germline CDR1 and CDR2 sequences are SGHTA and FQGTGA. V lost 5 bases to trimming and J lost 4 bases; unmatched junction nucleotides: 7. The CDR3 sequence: CASSLKGGGTEAFF. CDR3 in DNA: TGTGCCAGCAGCCTAAAAGGGGGCGGCACTGAAGCTTTCTTT.

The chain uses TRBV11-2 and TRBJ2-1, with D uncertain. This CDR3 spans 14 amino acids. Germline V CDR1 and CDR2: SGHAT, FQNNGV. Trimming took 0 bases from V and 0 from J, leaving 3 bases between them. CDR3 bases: TGTGCCAGCAGCTTAGAAGGCTCCTACAATGAGCAGTTCTTC. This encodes CASSLEGSYNEQFF.

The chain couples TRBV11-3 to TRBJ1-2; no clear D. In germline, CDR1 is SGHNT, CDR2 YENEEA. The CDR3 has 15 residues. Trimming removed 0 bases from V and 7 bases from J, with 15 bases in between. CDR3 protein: CASSLDPVTMGGYTF. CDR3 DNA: TGTGCCAGCAGCTTAGATCCCGTGACGATGGGTGGCTACACCTTC.

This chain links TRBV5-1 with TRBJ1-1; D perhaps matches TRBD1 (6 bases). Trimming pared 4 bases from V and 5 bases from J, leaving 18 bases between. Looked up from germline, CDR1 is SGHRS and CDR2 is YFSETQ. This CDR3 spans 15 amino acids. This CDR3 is CASSPQLTGKTEAFF. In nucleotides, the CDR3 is TGCGCCAGCAGCCCGCAGTTAACAGGGAAAACTGAAGCTTTCTTT.

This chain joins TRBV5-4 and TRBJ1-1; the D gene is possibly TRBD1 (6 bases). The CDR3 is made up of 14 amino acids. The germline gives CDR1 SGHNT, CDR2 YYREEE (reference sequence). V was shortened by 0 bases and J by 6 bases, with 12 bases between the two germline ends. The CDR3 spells CASSLVREGAEAFF. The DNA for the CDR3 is TGTGCCAGCAGCTTGGTCCGGGAGGGGGCTGAAGCTTTCTTT.

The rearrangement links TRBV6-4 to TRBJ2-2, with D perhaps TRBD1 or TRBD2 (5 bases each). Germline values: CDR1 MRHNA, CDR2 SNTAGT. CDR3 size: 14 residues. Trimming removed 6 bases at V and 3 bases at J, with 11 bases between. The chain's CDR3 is CASSDGTHTGELFF. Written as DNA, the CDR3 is TGTGCCAGCAGCGACGGGACGCACACCGGGGAGCTGTTTTTT.

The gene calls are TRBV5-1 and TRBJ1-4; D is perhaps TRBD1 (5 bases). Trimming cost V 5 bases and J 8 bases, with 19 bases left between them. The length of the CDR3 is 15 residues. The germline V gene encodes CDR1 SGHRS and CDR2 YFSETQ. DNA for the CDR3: TGCGCCAGCAGTCTGAGGAGGGGTCCAGGGGAAAAACTGTTTTTT. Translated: CASSLRRGPGEKLFF.

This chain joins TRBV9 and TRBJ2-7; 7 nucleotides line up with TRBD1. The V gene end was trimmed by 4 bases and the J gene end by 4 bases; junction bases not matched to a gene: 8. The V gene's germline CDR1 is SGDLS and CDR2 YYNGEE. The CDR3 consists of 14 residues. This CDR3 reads CASSFRQGGYEQYF. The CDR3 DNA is TGTGCCAGCAGCTTCCGACAGGGCGGTTACGAGCAGTACTTC.

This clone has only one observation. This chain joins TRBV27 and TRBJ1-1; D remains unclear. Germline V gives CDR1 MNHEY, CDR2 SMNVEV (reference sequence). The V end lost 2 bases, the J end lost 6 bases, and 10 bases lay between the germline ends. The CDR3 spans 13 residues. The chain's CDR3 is CASSLIWEAEAFF. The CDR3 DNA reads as TGTGCCAGCAGTTTAATCTGGGAGGCTGAAGCTTTCTTT.

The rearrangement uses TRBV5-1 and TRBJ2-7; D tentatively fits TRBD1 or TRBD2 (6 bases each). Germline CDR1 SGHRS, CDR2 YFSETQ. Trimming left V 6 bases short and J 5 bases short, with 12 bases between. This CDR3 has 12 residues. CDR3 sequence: CASTGARDEQYF. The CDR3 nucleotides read TGCGCCAGCACGGGGGCTAGAGACGAGCAGTACTTC. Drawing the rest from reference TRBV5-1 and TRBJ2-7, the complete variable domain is KAGVTQTPRYLIKTRGQQVTLSCSPISGHRSVSWYQQTPGQGLQFLFEYFSETQRNKGNFPGRFSGRQFSNSRSEMNVSTLELGDSALYLCASTGARDEQYFGPGTRLTVT.

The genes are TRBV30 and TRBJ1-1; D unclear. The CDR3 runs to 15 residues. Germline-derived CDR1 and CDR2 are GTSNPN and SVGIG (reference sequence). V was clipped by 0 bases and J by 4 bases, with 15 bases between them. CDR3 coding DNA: TGTGCCTGGAGTGTACCACTTCCCCGGGGCACTGAAGCTTTCTTT. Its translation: CAWSVPLPRGTEAFF.

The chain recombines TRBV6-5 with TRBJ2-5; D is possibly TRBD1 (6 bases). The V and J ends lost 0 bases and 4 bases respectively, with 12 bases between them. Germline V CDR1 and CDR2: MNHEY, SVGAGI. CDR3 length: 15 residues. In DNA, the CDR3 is TGTGCCAGCAGTTACTCGTCAGGGGCGGTAGAGACCCAGTACTTC. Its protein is CASSYSSGAVETQYF.

CDR3: CASRPTFSGTEPTLTYEQYF. CDR3 nucleotide sequence: TGTGCCAGCAGGCCAACCTTCTCCGGGACGGAGCCGACCTTAACCTACGAGCAGTACTTC. The chain joins TRBV28 to TRBJ2-7; D might be TRBD1 or TRBD2, each matching 5 bases. Trimming shortened V by 6 bases and J by 2 bases, and 32 bases separated the two germline ends. The CDR3 has 20 residues. CDR1 MDHEN and CDR2 SYDVKM come from the germline V gene.

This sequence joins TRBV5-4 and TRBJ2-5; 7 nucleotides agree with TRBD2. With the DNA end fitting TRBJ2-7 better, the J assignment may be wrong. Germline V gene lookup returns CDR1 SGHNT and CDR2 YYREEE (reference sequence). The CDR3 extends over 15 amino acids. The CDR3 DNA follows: TGTGCCAGCAGCTTGGTAGGCGGGAGTAGCGACGAGCAGTACTTC. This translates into CASSLVGGSSDEQYF.

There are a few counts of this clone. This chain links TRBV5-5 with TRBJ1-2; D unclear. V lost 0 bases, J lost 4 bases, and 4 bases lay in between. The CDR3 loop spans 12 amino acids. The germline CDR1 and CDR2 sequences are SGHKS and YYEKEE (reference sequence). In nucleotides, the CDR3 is TGTGCCAGCAGCTTGGACAGCTATGGCTACACCTTC. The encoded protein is CASSLDSYGYTF.

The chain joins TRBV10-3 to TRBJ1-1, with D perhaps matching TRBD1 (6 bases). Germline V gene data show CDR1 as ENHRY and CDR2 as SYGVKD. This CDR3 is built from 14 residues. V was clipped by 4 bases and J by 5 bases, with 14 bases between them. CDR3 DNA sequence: TGTGCCATCAGTGTAGGGGGGCGCGGAACTGAAGCTTTCTTT. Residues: CAISVGGRGTEAFF.

The DNA for the CDR3 is TGTGCCAGCAGTTCCCCAGCGGTTATCGACGAGCAGTACTTC. Translating it yields CASSSPAVIDEQYF. The chain links TRBV6-5 to TRBJ2-7, with TRBD2 as a possible D gene (5 bases). V was pared by 4 bases and J by 5 bases, with 15 bases between. Germline V gene sequence: CDR1 MNHEY, CDR2 SVGAGI. This CDR3 has 14 residues.

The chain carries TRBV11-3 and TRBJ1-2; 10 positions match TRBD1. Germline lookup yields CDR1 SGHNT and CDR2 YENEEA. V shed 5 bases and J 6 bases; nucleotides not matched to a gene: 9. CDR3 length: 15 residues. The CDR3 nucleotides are TGTGCCAGCAGCCCCGGGACAGGGGTTTCGAATGGCTACACCTTC. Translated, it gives CASSPGTGVSNGYTF. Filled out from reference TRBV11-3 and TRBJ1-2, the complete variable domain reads EAGVVQSPRYKIIEKKQPVAFWCNPISGHNTLYWYLQNLGQGPELLIRYENEEAVDDSQLPKDRFSAERLKGVDSTLKIQPAELGDSAVYLCASSPGTGVSNGYTFGSGTRLTVV.